What follows are 2 T cell receptor beta chains derived from one specimen sequenced in a study of cytomegalovirus exposure and HLA in healthy donors. It was with 60 Vbeta and 13 Jbeta primers that the PCR ran. This table comes from immunoSEQ multiplex PCR, and its TCRdb copy is limited to in-frame clones, with some not included. The sample comprises about 90,000 clones, around three quarters of which are singletons, and approximately 0.56% rests with the top ten. The sample was PBMCs. These receptor sequences come from a man aged 30 to 45 in good health and CMV-seronegative.

The V and J genes are TRBV10-2 and TRBJ2-1; D uncertain. Trimming took off 8 bases at V and 1 base at J, with 12 bases between the two ends. Germline loops: CDR1 WSHSY, CDR2 SAAADI. The CDR3 loop spans 14 amino acids. The CDR3 DNA follows: TGCGCCAGCCTGGAGACGCAATCCTACAATGAGCAGTTCTTC. Protein sequence: CASLETQSYNEQFF.

V usage is TRBV10-3 and J usage is TRBJ2-3; D ambiguous. Trimming cost V 3 bases and J 2 bases, with 9 bases left between them. CDR3 length: 14 residues. The germline V gene encodes CDR1 ENHRY and CDR2 SYGVKD. The CDR3 bases are TGTGCCATCAGTGACCTTCCCTACACAGATACGCAGTATTTT. Residues: CAISDLPYTDTQYF.